The rows below give T cell receptor beta chains drawn from one sample of a study of T cells in Graves' hyperthyroidism and ophthalmopathy. Each CDR3 protein is one row after TCRdb ran MiXCR on the multiplex PCR reads. The sample includes under 350,000 distinct CDR3 sequences, about an eighth of them seen just once. Sequencing was carried out using blood. The receptor set was obtained from a woman younger than 45 with Graves' hyperthyroidism that later progressed to Graves' ophthalmopathy. The CDR3 runs from the conserved cysteine through the conserved F or W. D genes are given only for firm matches. Part of the rows lack a size; the others show once, few, many or a class for expanded clones.

d_call j_call v_call clone_size cdr3_nt cdr3_aa
TRBD1 TRBJ2-2 TRBV5-1 . TGCGCCAGCAGCTTACAAGGACAGGGGGCGCCCGGGGAGCTGTTTTTT CASSLQGQGAPGELFF
. TRBJ2-1 TRBV5-6 many TGTGCCAGCAGCCGGGACCGCGGCAATGAGCAGTTCTTC CASSRDRGNEQFF
. TRBJ1-6 TRBV10-3 few TGTGCCATCAGTGACCCCGGTAATACAGGGTCATCCCACTTT CAISDPGNTGSSHF
TRBD1 TRBJ1-6 TRBV4-1 many TGCGCCAGCAGCCAAGATCTGATACAGGGGGCTGGGAATAATTCACCCCTCCACTTT CASSQDLIQGAGNNSPLHF
. TRBJ2-1 TRBV5-4 few TGTGCCAGCAGCTGGACTGTGTGGAATGAGCAGTTCTTC CASSWTVWNEQFF
. TRBJ1-2 TRBV7-2 many TGTGCCAGCAGCTTAAACGGCTACACCTTC CASSLNGYTF
. TRBJ1-4 TRBV11-2 . TGTGCCAGCAGCCCCCGCGGGGGGGGTGAAAAACTGTTTTTT CASSPRGGGEKLFF
. TRBJ1-1 TRBV28 many TGTGAGATACGGGGAAACACTGAAGCTTTCTTT CEIRGNTEAFF
TRBD2 TRBJ2-7 TRBV4-1 many TGCGCCAGCAGCCCGACTAGCGGCCACGAGCAGTACTTC CASSPTSGHEQYF
TRBD2 TRBJ2-2 TRBV19 . TGTGCCAGTACCTTAGCGGGAGGGTACGGGGAGCTGTTTTTT CASTLAGGYGELFF
TRBD1 TRBJ1-2 TRBV2 many TGTGCCAGCAGTGACCGGCCGGGACAGGGGGCTTATGGCTACACCTTC CASSDRPGQGAYGYTF
TRBD2 TRBJ2-5 TRBV30 many TGTGCCTGGAGAGGGCTAGCGGAAGAGACCCAGTACTTC CAWRGLAEETQYF
. TRBJ2-2 TRBV4-3 few TGCGCCAGCAGCCAAGATATAGTGGGAGAGAACACCGGGGAGCTGTTTTTT CASSQDIVGENTGELFF
. TRBJ1-1 TRBV28 many TGTGCCAGCAGTTTAACCGCGGTCCGGACTGAAGCTTTCTTT CASSLTAVRTEAFF
TRBD1 TRBJ2-7 TRBV27 . TGTGCCAGCAGAACCGGACAGGGGGCAATCTACGAGCAGTACTTC CASRTGQGAIYEQYF
TRBD1 TRBJ2-1 TRBV4-3 . TGCGCCAGCAGCCAGTACAGGGGGCTTGAGCAGTTCTTC CASSQYRGLEQFF
. TRBJ2-7 TRBV5-1 many TGCGCCAGCAGCTTGTCGGGCCCCGAGCAGTACTTC CASSLSGPEQYF
. TRBJ2-7 TRBV3-1 many TGTGCCAGCAGCCAAGATAGCTGGCGGAAAGGTTACGAGCAGTACTTC CASSQDSWRKGYEQYF
. TRBJ2-7 TRBV5-1 . TGCGCCAGCAGCTTGAGCACTAGCTCCTACGAGCAGTACTTC CASSLSTSSYEQYF
TRBD2 TRBJ2-1 TRBV19 few TGTGCCAGTAGTATGGTAGCGGGCCCCTTGAATGAGCAGTTCTTC CASSMVAGPLNEQFF
TRBD2 TRBJ2-1 TRBV4-1 few TGCGCCAGCAGCCAAGAGCCCAGCGGGAGGCAGCAGTTCTTC CASSQEPSGRQQFF
. TRBJ2-6 TRBV6-1 many TGTGCCAGCCTCGGGGGGACACCTGGGGCCAACGTCCTGACTTTC CASLGGTPGANVLTF
. TRBJ1-4 TRBV5-5 many TGTGCCAGCAGCTCGATGACCGGGACAAATGAAAAACTGTTTTTT CASSSMTGTNEKLFF
. TRBJ1-1 TRBV9 . TGTGCCAGCAGCGTAGCGGTACAGGGAACTGAAGCTTTCTTT CASSVAVQGTEAFF
. TRBJ2-5 TRBV30 many TGTGCCTGGAGCCCCTCCGGGCCTAAGTACTTC CAWSPSGPKYF
TRBD1 TRBJ1-2 TRBV3-1 medium-sized TGTGCCAGCAGCCACACAGGGGGGGGCTATGGCTACACCTTC CASSHTGGGYGYTF
TRBD2 TRBJ2-3 TRBV4-3 few TGCGCCAGCAGCCAAGATGGCGGGAGCTCAGATACGCAGTATTTT CASSQDGGSSDTQYF
. TRBJ1-2 TRBV6-1 many TGTGCCAGCAGTTCACAGACAAACAACTATGGCTACACCTTC CASSSQTNNYGYTF
. TRBJ2-5 TRBV7-2 many TGTGCCAGCAGCCGGACTCGGGAGACCCAGTACTTC CASSRTRETQYF
. TRBJ1-2 TRBV27 many TGTGCCAGCAGCCATAAAGGGAACTATGGCTACACCTTC CASSHKGNYGYTF
. TRBJ2-1 TRBV27 many TGTGCCAGCAGTCAGATCCGGGACTCGGGGGAGGAGCAGTTCTTC CASSQIRDSGEEQFF
. TRBJ2-3 TRBV24-1 few TGTGCCACCAGTGATTCGGACGGACATTCCACAGATACGCAGTATTTT CATSDSDGHSTDTQYF
TRBD2 TRBJ2-1 TRBV18 many TGTGCCAGCTCACCAAACCTAGCGGGAGGAAGGGGCAATGAGCAGTTCTTC CASSPNLAGGRGNEQFF
TRBD2 TRBJ2-1 TRBV7-8 many TGTGCCAGCAGCCGTACTAGCGGGTTCTACAATGAGCAGTTCTTC CASSRTSGFYNEQFF
TRBD1 TRBJ1-1 TRBV27 many TGTGCCAGCAGCCTTCAGACAGGGGCTAACACTGAAGCTTTCTTT CASSLQTGANTEAFF